This is a list of T cell receptor beta chains from one sample in a study of shared clonotypes between healthy human individuals. Sequencing was performed with immunoSEQ multiplex PCR; in TCRdb, only in-frame clones are kept and a portion is missing. The data contain about 610,000 clones, 97% of them seen just once; the ten biggest clones take up less than 0.065%. Source material: naive CD4+ T cells sorted from blood. The receptors shown here come from a woman in her thirties in good health. The conserved cysteine and the conserved F or W are not part of the CDR3 here. Each record gives: V gene, J gene, D gene, CDR3 protein. D genes are given only for firm matches.

v_call: TRBV5-1; j_call: TRBJ2-1; d_call: TRBD2; cdr3_aa: ASSSKTSGSYNEQF
v_call: TRBV5-5; j_call: TRBJ2-1; d_call: NA; cdr3_aa: ASSVPRFGLGNEQF
v_call: TRBV5-4; j_call: TRBJ2-7; d_call: TRBD2; cdr3_aa: ASSFGAGGSAYEQY
v_call: TRBV9; j_call: TRBJ2-7; d_call: NA; cdr3_aa: ASNPSAVYEQY
v_call: TRBV4-1; j_call: TRBJ2-7; d_call: NA; cdr3_aa: ASSQDPTGISYEQY
v_call: TRBV7-9; j_call: TRBJ2-3; d_call: TRBD2; cdr3_aa: ASSLEYLAGAADTQY
v_call: TRBV19; j_call: TRBJ2-2; d_call: NA; cdr3_aa: ASSIMDTNTGELF
v_call: TRBV20-1; j_call: TRBJ2-3; d_call: NA; cdr3_aa: SARLDTQY
v_call: TRBV9; j_call: TRBJ1-2; d_call: NA; cdr3_aa: ASSVAMGGTYGYT
v_call: TRBV5-4; j_call: TRBJ2-7; d_call: NA; cdr3_aa: ASSLFQRSTYEQY
v_call: TRBV28; j_call: TRBJ2-1; d_call: TRBD2; cdr3_aa: ASRSMGREPLNEQF
v_call: TRBV28; j_call: TRBJ2-5; d_call: NA; cdr3_aa: ASSLPVTQETQY
v_call: TRBV6-5; j_call: TRBJ2-2; d_call: NA; cdr3_aa: ASRTQGPGELF
v_call: TRBV29-1; j_call: TRBJ1-1; d_call: NA; cdr3_aa: SVGAAMNTEAF
v_call: TRBV28; j_call: TRBJ2-1; d_call: TRBD2; cdr3_aa: ASSLINLAGGGNEQF
v_call: TRBV19; j_call: TRBJ2-3; d_call: TRBD2; cdr3_aa: ASSMPGLAGGFTDTQY
v_call: TRBV11-2; j_call: TRBJ1-3; d_call: NA; cdr3_aa: ASSLFWTRGGTGNTIY
v_call: TRBV10-3; j_call: TRBJ1-5; d_call: NA; cdr3_aa: AISDDLSNQPQH
v_call: TRBV6-1; j_call: TRBJ1-2; d_call: TRBD1; cdr3_aa: ASSEGQGLNYGYT
v_call: TRBV5-1; j_call: TRBJ1-1; d_call: NA; cdr3_aa: ASSWGEGDTEAF
v_call: TRBV15; j_call: TRBJ2-7; d_call: NA; cdr3_aa: ATSRERTYEQY
v_call: TRBV28; j_call: TRBJ2-1; d_call: TRBD2; cdr3_aa: ASSLPIAGGPDEQF
v_call: TRBV29-1; j_call: TRBJ2-7; d_call: NA; cdr3_aa: SVVDGTSYEQY
v_call: TRBV10-3; j_call: TRBJ2-4; d_call: TRBD2; cdr3_aa: AISEETGLGGKNIQY
v_call: TRBV4-2; j_call: TRBJ2-6; d_call: NA; cdr3_aa: ASSQGAGANVLT
v_call: TRBV10-1; j_call: TRBJ2-7; d_call: TRBD2; cdr3_aa: AIRNGTRGNFEQY
v_call: TRBV18; j_call: TRBJ2-1; d_call: TRBD2; cdr3_aa: ASSPASGRDREQF
v_call: TRBV5-1; j_call: TRBJ1-2; d_call: TRBD1; cdr3_aa: ASSLDRGGGYT